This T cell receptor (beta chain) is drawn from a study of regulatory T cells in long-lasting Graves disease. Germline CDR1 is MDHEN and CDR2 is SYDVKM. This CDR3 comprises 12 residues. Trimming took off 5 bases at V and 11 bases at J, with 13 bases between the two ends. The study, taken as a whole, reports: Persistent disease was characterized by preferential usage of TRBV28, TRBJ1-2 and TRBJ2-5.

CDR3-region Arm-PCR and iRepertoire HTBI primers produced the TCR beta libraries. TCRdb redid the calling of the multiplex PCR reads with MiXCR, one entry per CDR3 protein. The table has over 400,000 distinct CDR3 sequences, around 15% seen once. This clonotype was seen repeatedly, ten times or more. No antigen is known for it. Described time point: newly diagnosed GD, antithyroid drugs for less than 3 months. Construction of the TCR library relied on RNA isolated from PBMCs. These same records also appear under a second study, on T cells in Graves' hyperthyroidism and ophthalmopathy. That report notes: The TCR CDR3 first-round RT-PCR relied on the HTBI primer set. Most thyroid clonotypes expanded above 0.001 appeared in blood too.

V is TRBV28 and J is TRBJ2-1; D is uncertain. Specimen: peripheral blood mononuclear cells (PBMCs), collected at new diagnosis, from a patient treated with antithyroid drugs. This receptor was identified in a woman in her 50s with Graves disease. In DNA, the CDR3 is TGTGCCAGCAGTGTCGCCGACACAAAGCAGTTCTTC. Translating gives CASSVADTKQFF.